Listed below are T cell receptor beta chains from one sample, sequenced in a study of blood T cell repertoires in COVID-19. The repertoire was sequenced with immunoSEQ multiplex PCR; TCRdb's copy has only in-frame clones and lacks some. The table lists under 250,000 clones, more than 65% of them singletons. Sequenced: peripheral blood. Receptor source: a woman in her twenties or thirties who had recovered from COVID-19. Both conserved end residues are part of each CDR3. Fields, in order: V gene, clone size, J gene, D gene, CDR3 protein, CDR3 DNA. The D gene is left open where the match is weak. Size values are once, few and many counts, or a class for expanded clones, and some rows have none.

V: TRBV28; size: -; J: TRBJ2-7; D: TRBD2; CDR3: CASSLNLAGAGEQYF; DNA: TGTGCCAGCAGCCTCAACCTAGCGGGAGCGGGCGAGCAGTACTTC
V: TRBV28; size: -; J: TRBJ1-5; D: TRBD1; CDR3: CTSGTGGHYSNQPQHF; DNA: TGTACTTCCGGGACAGGGGGCCATTATAGCAATCAGCCCCAGCATTTT
V: TRBV18; size: few; J: TRBJ2-5; D: TRBD2; CDR3: CASSPQGPSGSFQETQYF; DNA: TGTGCCAGCTCACCACAAGGGCCTAGCGGGAGTTTCCAAGAGACCCAGTACTTC
V: TRBV5-1; size: -; J: TRBJ2-5; D: -; CDR3: CASSAEETQYF; DNA: TGCGCCAGCAGCGCGGAAGAGACCCAGTACTTC
V: TRBV5-1; size: -; J: TRBJ2-7; D: -; CDR3: CASSLEGLVGEQYF; DNA: TGCGCCAGCAGCTTGGAGGGGCTAGTCGGCGAGCAGTACTTC
V: TRBV5-1; size: -; J: TRBJ2-7; D: TRBD1; CDR3: CASSATGGVHEQYF; DNA: TGCGCCAGCAGCGCGACAGGGGGCGTCCACGAGCAGTACTTC
V: TRBV7-2; size: -; J: TRBJ2-1; D: -; CDR3: CASSLSGSSYNEQFF; DNA: TGTGCCAGCAGCTTGAGCGGGTCCTCCTACAATGAGCAGTTCTTC
V: TRBV27; size: -; J: TRBJ2-1; D: -; CDR3: CASTQNRDASYNEQFF; DNA: TGTGCCAGCACCCAGAACCGGGATGCCTCCTACAATGAGCAGTTCTTC
V: TRBV24-1; size: -; J: TRBJ2-2; D: -; CDR3: CATSDPGTSTGELFF; DNA: TGTGCCACCAGTGATCCCGGGACAAGCACCGGGGAGCTGTTTTTT
V: TRBV15; size: once; J: TRBJ2-1; D: -; CDR3: CATSRDLGNEQFF; DNA: TGTGCCACCAGCAGAGATCTAGGCAATGAGCAGTTCTTC
V: TRBV24-1; size: -; J: TRBJ1-1; D: -; CDR3: CATSDPAGGTEAFF; DNA: TGTGCCACCAGTGACCCCGCGGGGGGCACTGAAGCTTTCTTT
V: TRBV4-2; size: -; J: TRBJ1-6; D: -; CDR3: CASSQASRGEPYNSPLHF; DNA: TGTGCCAGCAGCCAAGCATCCAGGGGAGAACCCTATAATTCACCCCTCCACTTT
V: TRBV9; size: -; J: TRBJ1-2; D: -; CDR3: CASSVEAGSYGYTF; DNA: TGTGCCAGCAGCGTAGAGGCAGGATCTTATGGCTACACCTTC
V: TRBV19; size: few; J: TRBJ1-2; D: -; CDR3: CASSRLQGRASSGYTF; DNA: TGTGCCAGTAGTAGGCTACAGGGTAGGGCCTCAAGTGGCTACACCTTC
V: TRBV4-2; size: -; J: TRBJ2-1; D: TRBD1; CDR3: CASTTGGSLSYNEQFF; DNA: TGTGCCAGCACTACAGGGGGCTCCCTCTCCTACAATGAGCAGTTCTTC
V: TRBV6-5; size: once; J: TRBJ1-1; D: TRBD1; CDR3: CASSLRTGRGTEAFF; DNA: TGTGCCAGCAGTCTCCGGACAGGGCGGGGGACTGAAGCTTTCTTT
V: TRBV27; size: -; J: TRBJ2-1; D: TRBD2; CDR3: CASSLEGRLAGWNEQFF; DNA: TGTGCCAGCAGTTTAGAAGGGAGGCTAGCGGGATGGAATGAGCAGTTCTTC
V: TRBV28; size: -; J: TRBJ2-3; D: TRBD2; CDR3: CASSIRLAGSTDTQYF; DNA: TGTGCCAGCAGTATAAGACTAGCGGGAAGCACAGATACGCAGTATTTT
V: TRBV21-1; size: -; J: TRBJ1-4; D: -; CDR3: CASSRCTGSNEKLFF; DNA: TGTGCCAGCAGCAGATGTACAGGGTCGAATGAAAAACTGTTTTTT
V: TRBV18; size: -; J: TRBJ1-5; D: -; CDR3: CASSLDGGNQPQHF; DNA: TGTGCCAGCTCCCTCGACGGCGGAAATCAGCCCCAGCATTTT
V: TRBV28; size: -; J: TRBJ2-7; D: TRBD1; CDR3: CASHPGTGAYEQYF; DNA: TGTGCCAGCCATCCCGGGACAGGGGCCTACGAGCAGTACTTC
V: TRBV4-1; size: -; J: TRBJ2-4; D: TRBD1; CDR3: CASSQDPSRGLLAKNIQYF; DNA: TGCGCCAGCAGCCAAGACCCATCCAGGGGGCTACTAGCCAAAAACATTCAGTACTTC
V: TRBV18; size: -; J: TRBJ2-7; D: -; CDR3: CASSPPGVLAYEQYF; DNA: TGTGCCAGCTCACCCCCCGGGGTTTTGGCCTACGAGCAGTACTTC
V: TRBV3-1/TRBV3-2; size: -; J: TRBJ2-3; D: -; CDR3: CASSQEPLAGDTQYF; DNA: TGTGCCAGCAGCCAAGAACCACTAGCAGGAGATACGCAGTATTTT
V: TRBV30; size: -; J: TRBJ2-1; D: -; CDR3: CAWRSGETVPPTYNEQFF; DNA: TGTGCCTGGAGATCAGGGGAGACCGTTCCCCCTACCTACAATGAGCAGTTCTTC
V: TRBV11-2; size: -; J: TRBJ1-5; D: -; CDR3: CASSLTGLSNQPQHF; DNA: TGTGCCAGCAGCCTTACAGGGCTTAGCAATCAGCCCCAGCATTTT
V: TRBV7-2; size: -; J: TRBJ2-7; D: TRBD2; CDR3: CASSLASGGSYEQYF; DNA: TGTGCCAGCAGCTTAGCATCAGGCGGGAGTTACGAGCAGTACTTC
V: TRBV7-8; size: few; J: TRBJ1-2; D: TRBD1; CDR3: CASSFDPGTGGYGYTF; DNA: TGTGCCAGCAGCTTCGATCCGGGGACAGGAGGGTATGGCTACACCTTC
V: TRBV5-4; size: few; J: TRBJ1-4; D: TRBD1; CDR3: CASSSGQVNEKLFF; DNA: TGTGCCAGCAGCTCGGGACAGGTTAATGAAAAACTGTTTTTT
V: TRBV30; size: once; J: TRBJ2-1; D: -; CDR3: CARDGAGGNEQFF; DNA: TGTGCCCGTGACGGAGCCGGGGGCAATGAGCAGTTCTTC
V: TRBV27; size: -; J: TRBJ1-5; D: TRBD1; CDR3: CASSLQGAYQPQHF; DNA: TGTGCCAGCAGTTTACAGGGGGCCTATCAGCCCCAGCATTTT
V: TRBV18; size: few; J: TRBJ1-1; D: -; CDR3: CASSPDGVKNTEAFF; DNA: TGTGCCAGCTCGCCCGACGGGGTTAAGAACACTGAAGCTTTCTTT
V: TRBV19; size: -; J: TRBJ2-2; D: TRBD2; CDR3: CASSWGLAGPGELFF; DNA: TGTGCCAGTAGTTGGGGACTAGCGGGACCCGGGGAGCTGTTTTTT
V: TRBV29-1; size: -; J: TRBJ1-2; D: -; CDR3: CSLTRDNGYGYTF; DNA: TGCAGCTTGACCCGGGACAACGGCTATGGCTACACCTTC
V: TRBV28; size: -; J: TRBJ2-7; D: TRBD2; CDR3: CASSLQLAGLIRREYEQYF; DNA: TGTGCCAGCAGTTTACAACTAGCGGGGCTCATACGGCGGGAGTACGAGCAGTACTTC
V: TRBV24-1; size: -; J: TRBJ2-2; D: TRBD1; CDR3: CATSDLYKAGTGNTGELFF; DNA: TGTGCCACCAGTGATTTGTATAAAGCCGGGACAGGGAACACCGGGGAGCTGTTTTTT
V: TRBV6-5; size: -; J: TRBJ2-7; D: TRBD2; CDR3: CASSYRDYYEQYF; DNA: TGTGCCAGCAGCTACCGGGACTACTACGAGCAGTACTTC
V: TRBV5-1; size: -; J: TRBJ1-1; D: -; CDR3: CASSSGSLITTEAFF; DNA: TGCGCCAGCAGCTCGGGGTCTTTAATAACCACTGAAGCTTTCTTT
V: TRBV9; size: -; J: TRBJ2-3; D: -; CDR3: CASSNGGSGTDTQYF; DNA: TGTGCCAGCAGCAATGGGGGGAGCGGGACAGATACGCAGTATTTT
V: TRBV7-6; size: -; J: TRBJ2-7; D: TRBD2; CDR3: CASSPGLADYEQYF; DNA: TGTGCCAGCAGCCCGGGACTAGCGGATTACGAGCAGTACTTC
V: TRBV5-8; size: -; J: TRBJ2-2; D: TRBD1; CDR3: CASSSGQGASTGELFF; DNA: TGTGCCAGCAGCTCGGGACAGGGGGCTTCCACCGGGGAGCTGTTTTTT
V: TRBV2; size: once; J: TRBJ1-6; D: -; CDR3: CASSVLGDYNSPLHF; DNA: TGTGCCAGCAGTGTACTCGGGGACTATAATTCACCCCTCCACTTT
V: TRBV7-9; size: -; J: TRBJ2-7; D: -; CDR3: CASSLVVNRLHLAYEQYF; DNA: TGTGCCAGCAGCTTAGTCGTCAACAGGCTCCACCTGGCCTACGAGCAGTACTTC
V: TRBV7-9; size: -; J: TRBJ2-2; D: -; CDR3: CASSLGLGELFF; DNA: TGTGCCAGCAGCTTAGGTCTGGGGGAGCTGTTTTTT
V: TRBV5-4; size: -; J: TRBJ2-3; D: -; CDR3: CASSLLSTDTQYF; DNA: TGTGCCAGCAGCTTGCTGAGCACAGATACGCAGTATTTT
V: TRBV30; size: -; J: TRBJ1-6; D: TRBD1; CDR3: CAWRQGSSYNSPLHF; DNA: TGTGCCTGGAGACAGGGGAGCTCCTATAATTCACCCCTCCACTTT
V: TRBV5-1; size: -; J: TRBJ2-3; D: TRBD2; CDR3: CASGTSGSISDTQYF; DNA: TGCGCCAGCGGGACAAGCGGGAGCATCTCAGATACGCAGTATTTT
V: TRBV24-1; size: -; J: TRBJ1-5; D: -; CDR3: CATSDPGAGQPQHF; DNA: TGTGCCACCAGTGATCCAGGGGCAGGACAGCCCCAGCATTTT
V: TRBV25-1; size: -; J: TRBJ2-1; D: TRBD2; CDR3: CARPGLAGVTNEQFF; DNA: TGTGCCAGACCGGGACTAGCGGGAGTAACAAATGAGCAGTTCTTC
V: TRBV5-1; size: -; J: TRBJ2-5; D: TRBD1; CDR3: CASSIGQGQETQYF; DNA: TGCGCCAGCAGTATTGGACAGGGTCAAGAGACCCAGTACTTC
V: TRBV6-7; size: -; J: TRBJ2-5; D: -; CDR3: CASSCGPWETQYF; DNA: TGTGCCAGCAGTTGCGGTCCCTGGGAGACCCAGTACTTC
V: TRBV28; size: few; J: TRBJ1-1; D: TRBD1; CDR3: CASSSGGSVMNTEAFF; DNA: TGTGCCAGCAGTTCAGGGGGTTCTGTTATGAACACTGAAGCTTTCTTT
V: TRBV4-2; size: once; J: TRBJ2-3; D: -; CDR3: CASSLNRGDTQYF; DNA: TGTGCCAGCAGCCTGAACCGGGGAGATACGCAGTATTTT
V: TRBV27; size: -; J: TRBJ2-1; D: TRBD2; CDR3: CASSSGSWDNEQFF; DNA: TGTGCCAGCAGTAGCGGGAGCTGGGACAATGAGCAGTTCTTC
V: TRBV9; size: -; J: TRBJ2-7; D: TRBD1; CDR3: CASSSGQGGHEQYF; DNA: TGTGCCAGCAGCTCGGGACAGGGAGGTCACGAGCAGTACTTC
V: TRBV5-4; size: -; J: TRBJ2-3; D: TRBD2; CDR3: CASSLASGFTDTQYF; DNA: TGTGCCAGCAGCTTGGCTAGCGGGTTTACAGATACGCAGTATTTT